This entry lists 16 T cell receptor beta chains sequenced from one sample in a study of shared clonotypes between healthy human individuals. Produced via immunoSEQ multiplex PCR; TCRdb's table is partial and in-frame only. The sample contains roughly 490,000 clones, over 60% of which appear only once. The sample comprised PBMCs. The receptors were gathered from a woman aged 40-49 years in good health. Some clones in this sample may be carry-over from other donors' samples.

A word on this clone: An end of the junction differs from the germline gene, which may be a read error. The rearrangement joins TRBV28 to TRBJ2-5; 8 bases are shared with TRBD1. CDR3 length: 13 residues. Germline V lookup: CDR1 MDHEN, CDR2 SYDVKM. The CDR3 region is CANSRQGLETQYF. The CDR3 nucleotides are TGTGCCAACAGTAGACAGGGGCTCGAGACCCAGTACTTC.

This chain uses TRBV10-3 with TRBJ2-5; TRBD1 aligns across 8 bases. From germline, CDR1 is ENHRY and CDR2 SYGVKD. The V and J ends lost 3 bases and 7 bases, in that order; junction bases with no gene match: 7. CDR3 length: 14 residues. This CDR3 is CAISEGTGPSTQYF. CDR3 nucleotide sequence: TGTGCCATCAGTGAAGGGACAGGCCCGTCGACCCAGTACTTC.

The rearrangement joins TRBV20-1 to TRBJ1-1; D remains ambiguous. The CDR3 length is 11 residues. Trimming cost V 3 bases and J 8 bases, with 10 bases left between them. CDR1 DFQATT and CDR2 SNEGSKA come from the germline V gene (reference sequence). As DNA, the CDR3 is TGCAGTGCTAGTAACCCCAGAGAAGCTTTCTTT. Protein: CSASNPREAFF.

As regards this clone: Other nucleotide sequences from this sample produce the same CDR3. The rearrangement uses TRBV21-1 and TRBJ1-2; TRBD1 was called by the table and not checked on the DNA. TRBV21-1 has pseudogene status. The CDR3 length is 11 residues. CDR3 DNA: TGTGCCAGTGGTACAGGGGGGAGTGAGACCTTC. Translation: CASGTGGSETF.

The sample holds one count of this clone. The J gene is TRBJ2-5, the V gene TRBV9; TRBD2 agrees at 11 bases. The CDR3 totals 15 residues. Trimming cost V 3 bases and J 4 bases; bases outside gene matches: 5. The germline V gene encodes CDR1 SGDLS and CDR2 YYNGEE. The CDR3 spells CASSAGTSGLETQYF. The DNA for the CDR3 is TGTGCCAGCAGCGCTGGGACTAGCGGACTAGAGACCCAGTACTTC. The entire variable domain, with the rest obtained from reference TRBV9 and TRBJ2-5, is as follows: DSGVTQTPKHLITATGQRVTLRCSPRSGDLSVYWYQQSLDQGLQFLIQYYNGEERAKGNILERFSAQQFPDLHSELNLSSLELGDSALYFCASSAGTSGLETQYFGPGTRLLVL.

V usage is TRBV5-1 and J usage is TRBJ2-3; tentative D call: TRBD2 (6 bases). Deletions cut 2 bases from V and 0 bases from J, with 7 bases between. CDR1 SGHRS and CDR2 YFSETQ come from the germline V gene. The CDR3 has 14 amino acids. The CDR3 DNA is TGCGCCAGCAGCTTCGGGACTAGCACAGATACGCAGTATTTT. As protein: CASSFGTSTDTQYF.

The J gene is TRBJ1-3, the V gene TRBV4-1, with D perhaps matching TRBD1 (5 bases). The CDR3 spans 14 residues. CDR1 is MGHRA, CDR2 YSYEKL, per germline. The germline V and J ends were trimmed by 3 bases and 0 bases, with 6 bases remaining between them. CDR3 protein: CASSQDNSGNTIYF. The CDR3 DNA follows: TGCGCCAGCAGCCAGGACAACTCTGGAAACACCATATATTTT.

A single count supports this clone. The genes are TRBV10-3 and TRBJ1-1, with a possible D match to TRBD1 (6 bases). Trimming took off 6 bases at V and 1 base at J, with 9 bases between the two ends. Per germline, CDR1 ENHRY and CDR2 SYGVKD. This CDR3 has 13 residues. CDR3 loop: CAIRQGWNTEAFF. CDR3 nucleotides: TGTGCCATCAGACAGGGATGGAACACTGAAGCTTTCTTT.

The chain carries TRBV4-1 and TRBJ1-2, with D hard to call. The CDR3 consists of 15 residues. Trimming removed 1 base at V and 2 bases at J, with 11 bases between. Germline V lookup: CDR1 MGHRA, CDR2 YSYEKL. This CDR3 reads CASSQVGRQNYGYTF. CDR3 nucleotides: TGCGCCAGCAGCCAAGTCGGTCGGCAGAACTATGGCTACACCTTC.

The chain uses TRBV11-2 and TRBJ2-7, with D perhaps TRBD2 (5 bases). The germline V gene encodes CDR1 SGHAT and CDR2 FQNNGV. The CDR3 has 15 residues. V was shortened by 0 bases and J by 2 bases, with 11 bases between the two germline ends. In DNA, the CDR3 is TGTGCCAGCAGCTTAGAAGCGGCCCAGCCCTACGAGCAGTACTTC. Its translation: CASSLEAAQPYEQYF.

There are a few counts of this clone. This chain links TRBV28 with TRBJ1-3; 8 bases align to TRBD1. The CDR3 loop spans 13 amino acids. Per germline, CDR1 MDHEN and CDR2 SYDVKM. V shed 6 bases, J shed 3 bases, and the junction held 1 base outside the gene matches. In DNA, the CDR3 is TGTGCCAGCAGGGACAGGGTTGGAAACACCATATATTTT. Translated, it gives CASRDRVGNTIYF. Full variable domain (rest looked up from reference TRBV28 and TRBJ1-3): DVKVTQSSRYLVKRTGEKVFLECVQDMDHENMFWYRQDPGLGLRLIYFSYDVKMKEKGDIPEGYSVSREKKERFSLILESASTNQTSMYLCASRDRVGNTIYFGEGSWLTVV.

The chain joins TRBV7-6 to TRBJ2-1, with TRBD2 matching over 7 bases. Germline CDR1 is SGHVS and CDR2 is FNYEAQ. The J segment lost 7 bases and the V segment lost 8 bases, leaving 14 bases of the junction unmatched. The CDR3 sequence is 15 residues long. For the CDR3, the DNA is TGTGCCAGCGGGCCTACGACTAGCTCGTGGAATGAGCAGTTCTTC. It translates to CASGPTTSSWNEQFF.

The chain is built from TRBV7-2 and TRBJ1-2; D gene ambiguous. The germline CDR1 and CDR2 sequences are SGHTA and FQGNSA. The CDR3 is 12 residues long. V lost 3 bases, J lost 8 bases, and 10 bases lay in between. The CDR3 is CASSFKSRGYTF. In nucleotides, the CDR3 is TGTGCCAGCAGCTTTAAGTCAAGGGGCTACACCTTC.

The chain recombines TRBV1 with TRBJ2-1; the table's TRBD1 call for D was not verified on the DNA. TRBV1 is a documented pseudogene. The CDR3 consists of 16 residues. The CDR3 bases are TGCACCAGCAGCCAAGACTGGACAGGGGTTTACAATGAGCAGTTCTTC. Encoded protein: CTSSQDWTGVYNEQFF.

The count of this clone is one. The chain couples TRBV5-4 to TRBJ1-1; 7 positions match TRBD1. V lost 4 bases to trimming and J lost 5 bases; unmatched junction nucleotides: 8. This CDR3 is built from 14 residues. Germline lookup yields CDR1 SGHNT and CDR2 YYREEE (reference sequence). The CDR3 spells CASSNRGEGTEAFF. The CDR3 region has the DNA TGTGCCAGCAGCAACAGGGGAGAGGGGACTGAAGCTTTCTTT.

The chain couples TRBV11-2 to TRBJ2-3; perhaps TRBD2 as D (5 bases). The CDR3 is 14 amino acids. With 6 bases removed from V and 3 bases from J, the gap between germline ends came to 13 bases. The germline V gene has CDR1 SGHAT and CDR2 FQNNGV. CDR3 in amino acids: CASSTSWGTDTQYF. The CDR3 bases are TGTGCCAGCAGTACTAGTTGGGGTACAGATACGCAGTATTTT.